This TCR beta chain was sequenced during a study of T cell responses to AZD1222 COVID-19 vaccine (dated by TCRdb to the early 2020s). For context, the study as a whole: Because spike-specific TCR depth and breadth did not differ between the two schedules, AZD1222 recipients who got a second dose at roughly 4 weeks were pooled with those who got a second dose at roughly 12 weeks. Trial participants were enrolled by age into subgroups of 18-55, 56-69 and 70-plus years, and roughly 160, 29 and 62 TCR-sequenced participants, respectively, were included in these subgroups. TCR sequencing covered fewer than 250 trial participants: 207 given two doses of AZD1222 and 26 given two doses of MenACWY control vaccine. Overall results and qualifications from the work: After two AZD1222 doses, both the breadth and the depth of spike-specific TCRs were significantly higher than at day 0 and than in MenACWY recipients. Reportedly, close to half of the unique spike-specific TCRs recognized epitopes lying outside the regions that are mutated in the B.1.351 and B.1.1.7 variants. Because no day 14 peak-response samples were available, repertoires were characterized only after the peak T cell response. Conclusions about previously exposed vaccinees are limited, since just five to seven AZD1222 recipients were seropositive for SARS-CoV-2 at baseline. In the small 56-69-year group, the increase in depth fell short of significance, most likely because of low power. Participants were mostly white British, with more females than males. The authors suggested clonal diversity may have been underestimated. The vaccine-associated CD4 TCRs covered the entire spike protein, and the dominant responses fell in regions 160-218 and 743-854.

The CDR3 regions of human TCRbeta chains were subjected to immunosequencing. In the authors' own workflow: Repertoire TCRs were checked for matches against a reference library of SARS-CoV-2-specific TCRs that had been generated using the MIRA antigen-specificity platform. Breadth was defined as the fraction of unique TCRs that were SARS-CoV-2-associated. Depth was defined as the fraction of total T cells that were SARS-CoV-2-associated. Each spike-specific TCR was assigned to its reactive spike region and to a CD4 or CD8 class using the MIRA data. Log10-transformed breadth and depth values were compared by one-way ANOVA with Sidak's multiple comparisons tests. TCRdb obtained this table from immuneACCESS and retained in-frame rearrangements with V and J assigned. These tables miss some clones; where compared with another copy, unresolved V genes account for less than half of the shortfall, and the remainder is unexplained. The DNA was the basis for D and trimming; V, J and clone size are from that table. This sample is represented by 130,000 or so clones; just over 85% of them were singletons. 12% of the sample is in the top ten clones.

With respect to this clone: Its antigen is unknown. There are no base qualities to consult, and no much larger clone falls within one base.

The CDR3 runs 14 amino acids, cysteine and phenylalanine included. Kept here is only the CDR3 DNA, which spans 42 bases and is read in frame from base 1. The trim is 5 bases for V and 5 bases for J, with a gap of 12 bases between the germline ends. Via the germline V gene, CDR1 is SGHTA and CDR2 FQGNSA. Taken with the paper, the label for time point translates to: baseline before first vaccination. Vaccinee samples came from UK trials COV001 and COV002, including a single-blind randomized controlled phase 2/3 trial of AZD1222 (ChAdOx1 nCoV-19) in healthy adults. For TCRbeta chain sequencing, PBMC samples were collected from trial participants at day 0 and at day 28 after the second dose.

Sample: peripheral blood, taken on day 0 of AZD1222 vaccination. The chain links TRBV7-2 with TRBJ2-2, with a tentative D gene TRBD2 over 6 matching bases. This TCR was recovered from an adult in good health. Here the CDR3 is given as CASSPGGRTGELFF. The sequenced DNA: TGTGCCAGCAGCCCTGGAGGGCGGACCGGGGAGCTGTTTTTT.